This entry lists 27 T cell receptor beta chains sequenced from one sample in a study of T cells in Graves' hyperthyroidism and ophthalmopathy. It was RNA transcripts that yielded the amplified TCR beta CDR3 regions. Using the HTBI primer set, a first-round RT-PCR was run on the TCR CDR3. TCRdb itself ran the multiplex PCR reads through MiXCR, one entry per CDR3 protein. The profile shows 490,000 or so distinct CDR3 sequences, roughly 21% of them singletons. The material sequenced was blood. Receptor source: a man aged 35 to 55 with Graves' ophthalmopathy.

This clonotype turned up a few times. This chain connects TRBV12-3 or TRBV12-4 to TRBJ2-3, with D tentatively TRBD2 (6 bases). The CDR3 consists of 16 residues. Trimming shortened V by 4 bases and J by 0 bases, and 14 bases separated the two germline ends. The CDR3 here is CASSSGLRGSTDTQYF. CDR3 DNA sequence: TGTGCCAGCAGTTCGGGACTCCGCGGGAGCACAGATACGCAGTATTTT.

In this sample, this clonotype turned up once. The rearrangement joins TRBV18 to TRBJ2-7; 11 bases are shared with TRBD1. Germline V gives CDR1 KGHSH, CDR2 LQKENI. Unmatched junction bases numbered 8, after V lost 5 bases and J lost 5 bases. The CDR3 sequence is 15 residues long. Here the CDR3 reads CASSSLWTGGNEQYF. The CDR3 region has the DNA TGTGCCAGCTCATCCCTGTGGACAGGGGGCAACGAGCAGTACTTC. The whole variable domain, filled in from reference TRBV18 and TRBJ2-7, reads NAGVMQNPRHLVRRRGQEARLRCSPMKGHSHVYWYRQLPEEGLKFMVYLQKENIIDESGMPKERFSAEFPKEGPSILRIQQVVRGDSAAYFCASSSLWTGGNEQYFGPGTRLTVT.

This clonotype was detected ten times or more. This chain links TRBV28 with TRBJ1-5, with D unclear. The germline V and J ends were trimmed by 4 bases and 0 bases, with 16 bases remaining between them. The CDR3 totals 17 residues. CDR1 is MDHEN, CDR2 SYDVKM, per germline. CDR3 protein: CASSSPLLLNSNQPQHF. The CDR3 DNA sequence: TGTGCCAGCAGTTCCCCATTACTATTGAATAGCAATCAGCCCCAGCATTTT. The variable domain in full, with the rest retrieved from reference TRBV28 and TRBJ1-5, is DVKVTQSSRYLVKRTGEKVFLECVQDMDHENMFWYRQDPGLGLRLIYFSYDVKMKEKGDIPEGYSVSREKKERFSLILESASTNQTSMYLCASSSPLLLNSNQPQHFGDGTRLSIL.

The CDR3 loop reads CASSLYWGNEQYF. The CDR3 DNA sequence: TGTGCCAGCAGCCTCTACTGGGGCAACGAGCAGTACTTC. This sequence joins TRBV12-3 or TRBV12-4 and TRBJ2-7, with D possibly being TRBD1 (5 bases). The ends were cut back, 6 bases at V and 5 bases at J, with 14 bases in the middle. The CDR3 runs 13 residues.

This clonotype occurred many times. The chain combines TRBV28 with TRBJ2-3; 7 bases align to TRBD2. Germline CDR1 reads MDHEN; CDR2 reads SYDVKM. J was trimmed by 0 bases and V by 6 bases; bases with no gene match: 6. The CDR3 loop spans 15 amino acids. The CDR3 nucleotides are TGTGCCAGCAGGGTTAGCGGGTCGAGCACAGATACGCAGTATTTT. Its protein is CASRVSGSSTDTQYF.

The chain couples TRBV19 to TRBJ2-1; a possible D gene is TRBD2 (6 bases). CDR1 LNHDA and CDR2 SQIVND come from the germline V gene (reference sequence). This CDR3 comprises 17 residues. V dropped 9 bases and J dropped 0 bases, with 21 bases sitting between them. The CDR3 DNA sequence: TGTGCCAGCACATCTGGGACTTACAGGAGCTCCTACAATGAGCAGTTCTTC. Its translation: CASTSGTYRSSYNEQFF.

The CDR3 region is CASWGSYEQYF. The CDR3, as DNA: TGTGCCAGCTGGGGGTCCTACGAGCAGTACTTC. This sequence joins TRBV27 and TRBJ2-7; D is perhaps TRBD1 or TRBD2 (5 bases each). The germline V gene has CDR1 MNHEY and CDR2 SMNVEV (reference sequence). The germline V and J ends were trimmed by 8 bases and 1 base, with 6 bases remaining between them. The CDR3 runs to 11 residues.

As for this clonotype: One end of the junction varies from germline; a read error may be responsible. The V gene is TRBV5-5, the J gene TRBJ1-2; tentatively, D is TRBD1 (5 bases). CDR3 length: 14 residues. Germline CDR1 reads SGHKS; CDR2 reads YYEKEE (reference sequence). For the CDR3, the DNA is TGCGCCAGCAGCTTGAAGGGACTTCACTATGGCTACACCTTC. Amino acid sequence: CASSLKGLHYGYTF.

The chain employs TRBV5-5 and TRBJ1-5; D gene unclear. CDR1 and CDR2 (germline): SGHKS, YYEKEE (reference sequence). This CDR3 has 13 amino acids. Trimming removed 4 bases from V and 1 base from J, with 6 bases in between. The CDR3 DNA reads TGTGCCAGCAGCCAAGCGAGCAATCAGCCCCAGCATTTT. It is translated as CASSQASNQPQHF.

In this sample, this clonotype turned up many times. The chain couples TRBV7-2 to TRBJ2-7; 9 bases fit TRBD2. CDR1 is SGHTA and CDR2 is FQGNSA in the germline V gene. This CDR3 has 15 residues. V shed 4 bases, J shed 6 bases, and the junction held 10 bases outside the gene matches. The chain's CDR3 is CASSSRLAGRREQYF. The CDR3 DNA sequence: TGTGCCAGCAGCTCCCGGCTAGCGGGAAGACGCGAGCAGTACTTC.

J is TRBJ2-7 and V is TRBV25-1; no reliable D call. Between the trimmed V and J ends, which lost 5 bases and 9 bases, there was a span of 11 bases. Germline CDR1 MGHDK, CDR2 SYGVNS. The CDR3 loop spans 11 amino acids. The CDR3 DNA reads TGTGCCAGCAGTACCCTAGGTGGGCAGTACTTC. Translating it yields CASSTLGGQYF.

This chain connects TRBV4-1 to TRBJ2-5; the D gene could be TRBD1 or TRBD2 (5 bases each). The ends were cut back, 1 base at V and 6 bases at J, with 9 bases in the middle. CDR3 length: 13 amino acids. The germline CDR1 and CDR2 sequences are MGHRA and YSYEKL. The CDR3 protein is CASSQVGVKTQYF. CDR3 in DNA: TGCGCCAGCAGCCAAGTGGGGGTAAAGACCCAGTACTTC.

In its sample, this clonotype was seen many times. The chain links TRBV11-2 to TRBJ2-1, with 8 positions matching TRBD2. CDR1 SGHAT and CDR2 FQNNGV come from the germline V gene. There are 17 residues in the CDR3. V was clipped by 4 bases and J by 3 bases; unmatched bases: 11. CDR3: CASSSTQLAVHYNEQFF. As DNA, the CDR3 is TGTGCCAGCAGCTCCACTCAACTAGCGGTACACTACAATGAGCAGTTCTTC.

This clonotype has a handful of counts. This CDR3 is CASSRITGVSNTGELFF. In DNA, the CDR3 is TGTGCCAGCAGCCGAATCACGGGGGTATCCAACACCGGGGAGCTGTTTTTT. V gene TRBV6-1 combines with J gene TRBJ2-2; D may be TRBD2 (6 bases). The CDR3 runs 17 residues. Germline V gene data show CDR1 as MNHNS and CDR2 as SASEGT. Trimming removed 6 bases from V and 2 bases from J, with 19 bases in between.

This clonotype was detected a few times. CDR3 loop: CASSLELAGGTGSEQFF. CDR3 nucleotides: TGTGCCAGCAGTTTAGAGCTAGCGGGAGGAACCGGGAGTGAGCAGTTCTTC. V usage is TRBV12-3 or TRBV12-4 and J usage is TRBJ2-1, with TRBD2 identical over 11 bases. V shed 1 base and J 9 bases; nucleotides not matched to a gene: 11. The CDR3 is 17 residues long.

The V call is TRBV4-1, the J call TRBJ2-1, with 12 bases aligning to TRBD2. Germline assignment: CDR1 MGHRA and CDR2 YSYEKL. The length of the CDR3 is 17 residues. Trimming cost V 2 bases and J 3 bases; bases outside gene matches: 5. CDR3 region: CASSQRLAGVNYNEQFF. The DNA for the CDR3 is TGCGCCAGCAGCCAACGACTAGCGGGGGTTAACTACAATGAGCAGTTCTTC.

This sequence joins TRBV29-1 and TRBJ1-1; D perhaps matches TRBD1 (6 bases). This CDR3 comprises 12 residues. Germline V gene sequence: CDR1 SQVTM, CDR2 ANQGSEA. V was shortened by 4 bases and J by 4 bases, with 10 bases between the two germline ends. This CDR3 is CSVVRGATEAFF. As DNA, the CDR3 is TGCAGCGTTGTTAGGGGGGCCACTGAAGCTTTCTTT.

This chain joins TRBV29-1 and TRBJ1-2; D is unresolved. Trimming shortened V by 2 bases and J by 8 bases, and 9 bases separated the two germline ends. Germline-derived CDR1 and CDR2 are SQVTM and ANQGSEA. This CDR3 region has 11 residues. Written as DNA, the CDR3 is TGCAGCGTTGAACTAAGAGCCGGCTACACCTTC. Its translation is CSVELRAGYTF.

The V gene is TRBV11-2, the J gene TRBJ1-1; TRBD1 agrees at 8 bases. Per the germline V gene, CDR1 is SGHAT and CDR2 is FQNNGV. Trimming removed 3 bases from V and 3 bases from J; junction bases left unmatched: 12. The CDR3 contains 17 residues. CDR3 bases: TGTGCCAGCAGCTTCTCAGGGGGCGCGGGGTGGTACACTGAAGCTTTCTTT. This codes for CASSFSGGAGWYTEAFF.

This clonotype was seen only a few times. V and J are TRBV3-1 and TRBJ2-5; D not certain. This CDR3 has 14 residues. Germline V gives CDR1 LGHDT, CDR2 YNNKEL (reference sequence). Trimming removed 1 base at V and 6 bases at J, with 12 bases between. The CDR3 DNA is TGTGCCAGCAGCCAAGTAGGACCTGAACAGACCCAGTACTTC. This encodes CASSQVGPEQTQYF.

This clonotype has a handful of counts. The CDR3 is CASSLSTPGAYNQPQHF. In DNA form, the CDR3 reads TGTGCCAGCAGTTTATCGACCCCAGGTGCTTACAATCAGCCCCAGCATTTT. The chain has TRBV27 and TRBJ1-5, with D unclear. CDR3 size: 17 residues. Germline assignment: CDR1 MNHEY and CDR2 SMNVEV (reference sequence). The V and J ends lost 0 bases and 3 bases respectively, with 15 bases between them.

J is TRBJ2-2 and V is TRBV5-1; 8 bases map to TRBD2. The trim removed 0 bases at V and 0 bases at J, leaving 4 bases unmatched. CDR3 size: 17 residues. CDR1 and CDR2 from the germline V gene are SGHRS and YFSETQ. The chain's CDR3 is CASSLGGGPANTGELFF. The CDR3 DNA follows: TGCGCCAGCAGCTTGGGCGGGGGGCCCGCGAACACCGGGGAGCTGTTTTTT.

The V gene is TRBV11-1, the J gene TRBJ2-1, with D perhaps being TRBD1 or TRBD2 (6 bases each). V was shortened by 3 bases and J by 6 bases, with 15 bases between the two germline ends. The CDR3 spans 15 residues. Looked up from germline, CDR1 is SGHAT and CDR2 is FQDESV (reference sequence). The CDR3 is CASSFDQPGANEQFF. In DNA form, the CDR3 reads TGTGCCAGCAGCTTTGATCAACCGGGGGCCAATGAGCAGTTCTTC.

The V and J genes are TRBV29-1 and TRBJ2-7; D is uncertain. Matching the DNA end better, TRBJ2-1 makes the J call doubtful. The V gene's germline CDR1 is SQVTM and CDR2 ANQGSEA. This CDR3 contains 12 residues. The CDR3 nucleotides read TGCAGCGTTGAGGTTACTCCCTACGAGCAGTTCTTC. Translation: CSVEVTPYEQFF.

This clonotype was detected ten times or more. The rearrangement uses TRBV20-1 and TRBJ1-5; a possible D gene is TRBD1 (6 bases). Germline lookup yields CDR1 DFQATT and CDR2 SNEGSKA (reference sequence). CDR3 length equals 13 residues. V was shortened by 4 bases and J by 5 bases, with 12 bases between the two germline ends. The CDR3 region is CSAKGGWDQPQHF. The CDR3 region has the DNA TGCAGTGCTAAAGGGGGGTGGGATCAGCCCCAGCATTTT.

The CDR3 coding sequence is TGTGCCAGCAGTTATCGGGGGGGGAGGGAGACCCAGTACTTC. Translation: CASSYRGGRETQYF. The rearrangement links TRBV12-3 or TRBV12-4 to TRBJ2-5; 8 bases fit TRBD2. V dropped 4 bases and J dropped 5; count of bases not matched to a gene: 6. This CDR3 contains 14 residues.

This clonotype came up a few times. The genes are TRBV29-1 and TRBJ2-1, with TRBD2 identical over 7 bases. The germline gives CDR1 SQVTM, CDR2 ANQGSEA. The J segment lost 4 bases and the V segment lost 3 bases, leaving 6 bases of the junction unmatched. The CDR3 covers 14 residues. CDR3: CSVDRWEGYNEQFF. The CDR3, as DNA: TGCAGCGTTGACAGGTGGGAGGGGTACAATGAGCAGTTCTTC.